The 20 T cell receptor beta chains below all came from one sample that was sequenced in a study of control samples from healthy donors and cancer patients. Sequencing used immunoSEQ multiplex PCR; TCRdb keeps in-frame clones, though not all of them. Of approximately 30,000 clones listed, 94% were seen once; the top ten hold under 7%. The specimen sequenced was blood. The receptors originated from a man in his 60s in good health.

This clone was seen once. This chain connects TRBV7-9 to TRBJ1-2, with 8 bases lining up with TRBD1. Losses at the gene ends were 1 base for V and 5 bases for J; bases not matched to a gene: 6. The germline CDR1 and CDR2 sequences are SEHNR and FQNEAQ (reference sequence). The CDR3 has 15 residues. The CDR3 spells CASSLDGTGYYGYTF. Written as DNA, the CDR3 is TGTGCCAGCAGCTTAGATGGGACAGGATATTATGGCTACACCTTC.

The CDR3 DNA follows: TGTGCCAGCAGCCCGGGACAGCGGGCACGCTACGAGCAGTACTTC. Translation gives CASSPGQRARYEQYF. This chain links TRBV9 with TRBJ2-7; TRBD1 might be the D (7 bases). V dropped 4 bases and J dropped 3 bases, with 17 bases sitting between them. Germline V gene sequence: CDR1 SGDLS, CDR2 YYNGEE. The CDR3 loop spans 15 amino acids.

This chain joins TRBV18 and TRBJ2-3; maybe TRBD1 (6 bases). This CDR3 contains 14 residues. Germline CDR1 is KGHSH and CDR2 is LQKENI. The germline V and J ends were trimmed by 6 bases and 4 bases, with 14 bases remaining between them. CDR3: CASSRTAPADTQYF. CDR3 DNA sequence: TGTGCCAGCTCCCGGACAGCCCCGGCAGATACGCAGTATTTT.

This chain connects TRBV7-8 to TRBJ1-3; 7 bases are shared with TRBD1. Germline V gene lookup returns CDR1 SGHVS and CDR2 FQNEAQ. The CDR3 spans 16 residues. The V gene end was trimmed by 4 bases and the J gene end by 0 bases; junction bases not matched to a gene: 6. The CDR3 DNA sequence: TGTGCCAGCAGCTCCGGGACAGCAACCTCTGGAAACACCATATATTTT. The encoded protein is CASSSGTATSGNTIYF.

The table lists this clone with a few counts. The chain links TRBV5-1 to TRBJ1-2, with D possibly being TRBD1 (5 bases). V lost 0 bases to trimming and J lost 4 bases, with 16 bases between them. Germline CDR1 is SGHRS and CDR2 is YFSETQ. The CDR3 is 16 amino acids. The CDR3 bases are TGCGCCAGCAGCTTGGATTGGGCGCGGGGCGGCTATGGCTACACCTTC. It encodes CASSLDWARGGYGYTF.

The V call is TRBV7-2, the J call TRBJ2-2; TRBD2 aligns across 12 bases. The ends lost 1 base at V and 5 bases at J; junction bases unmatched: 11. The CDR3 has 19 residues. Germline V lookup: CDR1 SGHTA, CDR2 FQGNSA. The CDR3 DNA reads TGTGCCAGCAGCTTAGTTACTTCACTAGCGGGGGGAGGAACCGGGGAGCTGTTTTTT. It translates to CASSLVTSLAGGGTGELFF.

The rearrangement links TRBV18 to TRBJ1-1; D ambiguous. The CDR3 consists of 15 residues. V shed 2 bases and J shed 0 bases, with 10 bases lying between them. Per germline, CDR1 KGHSH and CDR2 LQKENI. The CDR3 coding sequence is TGTGCCAGCTCACCAGACCCCCAGATGAACACTGAAGCTTTCTTT. Protein: CASSPDPQMNTEAFF.

This chain joins TRBV18 and TRBJ1-1; possible D gene TRBD1, 5 bases. This CDR3 has 16 amino acids. From germline, CDR1 is KGHSH and CDR2 LQKENI. The V end lost 1 base, the J end lost 3 bases, and 15 bases lay between the germline ends. The CDR3 DNA reads TGTGCCAGCTCACCACTTATAAGGGGTTTGGACACTGAAGCTTTCTTT. This gives the protein CASSPLIRGLDTEAFF.

The V call is TRBV5-1, the J call TRBJ1-1, with TRBD1 identical over 10 bases. The CDR3 has 17 amino acids. The germline V gene has CDR1 SGHRS and CDR2 YFSETQ. Trimming at V came to 0 bases and at J to 0 bases, leaving 5 bases not matched to a gene. Here the CDR3 reads CASSLAGQGEMNTEAFF. In nucleotides, the CDR3 is TGCGCCAGCAGCTTGGCCGGACAGGGGGAAATGAACACTGAAGCTTTCTTT.

By share, this clone ranks as medium-sized. V usage is TRBV6-5 and J usage is TRBJ1-4; D might be TRBD1 (5 bases). V gave up 6 bases and J gave up 8 bases, with 19 bases separating them. Germline lookup yields CDR1 MNHEY and CDR2 SVGAGI. CDR3 length: 15 residues. The CDR3 DNA is TGTGCCAGCAGATCCGGGACGGACTACAGGGAAAAACTGTTTTTT. Residues: CASRSGTDYREKLFF.

The J gene is TRBJ2-1, the V gene TRBV7-6, with D maybe TRBD1 (7 bases). Germline values: CDR1 SGHVS, CDR2 FNYEAQ. The CDR3 covers 16 residues. The germline V and J ends were trimmed by 1 base and 2 bases, with 12 bases remaining between them. In nucleotides, the CDR3 is TGTGCCAGCAGCTTAGGGGGCGGGACAGCCTACAATGAGCAGTTCTTC. Its protein product is CASSLGGGTAYNEQFF.

The chain has TRBV28 and TRBJ2-7; TRBD1 agrees at 8 bases. CDR1 is MDHEN and CDR2 is SYDVKM in the germline V gene. J gave up 2 bases and V 6 bases, and 3 bases lay outside the gene matches. The CDR3 has 13 residues. Written as DNA, the CDR3 is TGTGCCAGCAGAGCAGGGGGCACCTACGAGCAGTACTTC. This codes for CASRAGGTYEQYF.

V and J are TRBV18 and TRBJ2-7; 7 bases match TRBD2. Germline CDR1 and CDR2: KGHSH and LQKENI. J lost 1 base, V lost 8 bases, and 8 bases had no gene match. This CDR3 has 14 residues. The CDR3 protein is CASRPSGGSYEQYF. CDR3 sequence (DNA): TGTGCCAGCCGCCCTTCGGGGGGATCCTACGAGCAGTACTTC.

V is TRBV3-1 (or the pseudogene TRBV3-2) and J is TRBJ2-3, with 11 positions matching TRBD2. Germline V gives CDR1 LGHDT, CDR2 YNNKEL (reference sequence). The V gene end was trimmed by 3 bases and the J gene end by 6 bases; junction bases not matched to a gene: 11. This CDR3 contains 17 residues. CDR3 DNA sequence: TGTGCCAGCAGCCATTACACCACTAGCGGGGGTAGGGATACGCAGTATTTT. It is translated as CASSHYTTSGGRDTQYF.

This clone occurred once. The V call is TRBV18, the J call TRBJ2-3; D is uncertain. Per germline, CDR1 KGHSH and CDR2 LQKENI. Trimming cost V 5 bases and J 0 bases, with 6 bases left between them. CDR3 length: 13 amino acids. CDR3 region: CASSEPSTDTQYF. The CDR3, as DNA: TGTGCCAGCTCAGAGCCTAGCACAGATACGCAGTATTTT.

The chain uses TRBV4-3 and TRBJ2-7; D is possibly TRBD2 (6 bases). In germline, CDR1 is LGHNA, CDR2 YSLEER. The CDR3 is 16 residues long. The ends were cut back, 1 base at V and 6 bases at J, with 19 bases in the middle. DNA of the CDR3: TGCGCCAGCAGCCAAGTGCTCGGATCTCAAGCGGGCGAGCAGTACTTC. Translation: CASSQVLGSQAGEQYF.

The chain is built from TRBV12-1 and TRBJ1-1; TRBD1, the table's D call, was not compared with the DNA. TRBV12-1 is termed a pseudogene. This CDR3 has 17 residues. This CDR3 is CASSRYLQGASNTEAFF. CDR3 bases: TGTGCCAGCAGCCGATACCTTCAGGGGGCCTCGAACACTGAAGCTTTCTTT.

This rearrangement joins TRBV12-3 or TRBV12-4 to TRBJ2-1; D is undetermined. The V end lost 6 bases, the J end lost 0 bases, and 3 bases lay between the germline ends. The CDR3 has 12 residues. CDR3 in amino acids: CASSYSYNEQFF. CDR3 DNA: TGTGCCAGCAGCTACTCCTACAATGAGCAGTTCTTC.

The chain joins TRBV29-1 to TRBJ1-6; D remains unclear. Germline lookup yields CDR1 SQVTM and CDR2 ANQGSEA. This CDR3 has 8 amino acids. V lost 7 bases, J lost 10 bases, and 2 bases lay in between. CDR3 nucleotides: TGCAGCGACTCACCCCTCCACTTT. It yields the protein CSDSPLHF.

V gene TRBV4-1 combines with J gene TRBJ2-5; D is uncertain. Between the trimmed V and J ends, which lost 4 bases and 4 bases, there was a span of 10 bases. The CDR3 consists of 13 residues. Per the germline V gene, CDR1 is MGHRA and CDR2 is YSYEKL. CDR3 loop: CASSLLTGETQYF. The CDR3 nucleotides read TGCGCCAGCAGCCTACTCACGGGAGAGACCCAGTACTTC.